This TCR beta chain stems from a study of blood T cell repertoires in COVID-19. From germline, CDR1 is LGHNA and CDR2 YSLEER. This CDR3 comprises 17 residues. The ends lost 0 bases at V and 0 bases at J; junction bases unmatched: 5. Authors' processing steps: By means of reference gene primer amplification, nucleated cell counts were estimated. The assay was immunoSEQ multiplex PCR, and TCRdb's table has in-frame clones only and misses some. That table gives V, J and clone size, and the DNA gave D and trimming. The table has approximately 400,000 clones, around nine tenths seen once. The cohort comprised adults aged roughly 18 to 95 years residing in around 25 US areas. Cohorts were assigned according to the clinical history that participants reported.

Sequenced input: PBMCs or T cells enriched from blood (not recorded which). The sequence was obtained from a woman between 18 and 30 years old who had recovered from COVID-19. The V and J genes are TRBV4-3 and TRBJ2-3, with 8 bases aligning to TRBD2. DNA for the CDR3: TGCGCCAGCAGCCAAGATGACCGGGGGGGAAGCACAGATACGCAGTATTTT. Protein sequence: CASSQDDRGGSTDTQYF.